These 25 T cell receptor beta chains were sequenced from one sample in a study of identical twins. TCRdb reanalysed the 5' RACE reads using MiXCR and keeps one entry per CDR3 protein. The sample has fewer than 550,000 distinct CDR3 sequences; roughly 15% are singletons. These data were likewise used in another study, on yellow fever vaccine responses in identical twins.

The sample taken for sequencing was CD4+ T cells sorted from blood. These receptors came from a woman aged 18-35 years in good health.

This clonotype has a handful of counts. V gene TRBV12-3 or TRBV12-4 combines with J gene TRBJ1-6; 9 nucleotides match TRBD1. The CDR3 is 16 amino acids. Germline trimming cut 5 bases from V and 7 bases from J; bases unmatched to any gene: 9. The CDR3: CASSTSRGQGNSPLHF. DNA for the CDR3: TGTGCCAGCAGTACCAGCCGGGGACAGGGAAATTCACCCCTCCACTTT.

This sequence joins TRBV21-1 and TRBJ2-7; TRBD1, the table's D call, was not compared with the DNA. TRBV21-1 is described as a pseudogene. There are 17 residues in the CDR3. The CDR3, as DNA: TGTGCCAGCAGCACGGCTAGCACACCGGGACACCTACACGAGCAGTACGTC. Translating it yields CASSTASTPGHLHEQYV.

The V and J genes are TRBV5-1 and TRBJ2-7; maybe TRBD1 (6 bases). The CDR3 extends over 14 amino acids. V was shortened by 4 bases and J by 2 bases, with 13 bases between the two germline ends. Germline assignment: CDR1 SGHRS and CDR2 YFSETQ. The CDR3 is CASSPGDTPYEQYV. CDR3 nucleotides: TGCGCCAGCAGCCCCGGGGACACACCCTACGAGCAGTACGTC.

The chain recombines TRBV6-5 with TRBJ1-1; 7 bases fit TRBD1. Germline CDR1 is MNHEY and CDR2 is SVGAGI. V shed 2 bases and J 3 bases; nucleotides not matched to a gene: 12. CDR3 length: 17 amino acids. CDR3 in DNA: TGTGCCAGCAGTTACGAGTTCGGCAGGGGGTTTGACACTGAAGCTTTCTTT. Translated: CASSYEFGRGFDTEAFF.

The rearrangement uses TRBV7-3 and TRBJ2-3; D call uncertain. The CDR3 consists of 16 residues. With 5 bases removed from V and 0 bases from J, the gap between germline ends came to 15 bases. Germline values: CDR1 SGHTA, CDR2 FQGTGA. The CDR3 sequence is CASSLSRGVSTDTQYF. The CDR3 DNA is TGTGCCAGCAGCCTCTCTCGTGGGGTGAGCACAGATACGCAGTATTTT.

The CDR3 loop is CSVESLMGDGYTF. The CDR3 region has the DNA TGCAGCGTTGAATCGTTGATGGGGGATGGCTACACCTTC. The chain links TRBV29-1 to TRBJ1-2, with D possibly matching TRBD1 (5 bases). There are 13 residues in the CDR3. The ends were cut back, 2 bases at V and 6 bases at J, with 13 bases in the middle. CDR1 SQVTM and CDR2 ANQGSEA come from the germline V gene. Together with reference TRBV29-1 and TRBJ1-2, the CDR3 gives the full variable domain: SAVISQKPSRDICQRGTSLTIQCQVDSQVTMMFWYRQQPGQSLTLIATANQGSEATYESGFVIDKFPISRPNLTFSTLTVSNMSPEDSSIYLCSVESLMGDGYTFGSGTRLTVV.

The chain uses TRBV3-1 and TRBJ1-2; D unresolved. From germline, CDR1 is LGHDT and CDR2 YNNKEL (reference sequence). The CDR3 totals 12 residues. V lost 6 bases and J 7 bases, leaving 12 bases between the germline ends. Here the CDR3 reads CASRAPPGGYTF. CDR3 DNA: TGTGCCAGCAGGGCCCCACCGGGTGGCTACACCTTC.

The CDR3: CASSLGETGTQYF. CDR3 nucleotide sequence: TGTGCCAGCAGTTTAGGGGAAACTGGGACCCAGTACTTC. The chain employs TRBV12-3 or TRBV12-4 and TRBJ2-5; D unresolved. Trimming stripped 1 base from V and 7 bases from J, with 10 bases between. CDR3 length: 13 residues.

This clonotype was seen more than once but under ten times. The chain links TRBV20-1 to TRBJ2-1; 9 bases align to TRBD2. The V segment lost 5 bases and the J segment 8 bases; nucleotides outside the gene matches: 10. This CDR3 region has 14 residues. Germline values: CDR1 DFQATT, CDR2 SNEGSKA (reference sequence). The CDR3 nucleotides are TGCAGTGCTTGGGGGGTTAGCGGGAGTTATGAGCAGTTCTTC. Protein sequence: CSAWGVSGSYEQFF.

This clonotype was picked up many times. For the CDR3, the DNA is TGCAGCCCGACCCGGGGGGCAACTAATGAAAAACTGTTTTTT. Translation gives CSPTRGATNEKLFF. V gene TRBV20-1 combines with J gene TRBJ1-4, with TRBD1 as a possible D gene (5 bases). There are 14 residues in the CDR3. The V gene's germline CDR1 is DFQATT and CDR2 SNEGSKA (reference sequence).

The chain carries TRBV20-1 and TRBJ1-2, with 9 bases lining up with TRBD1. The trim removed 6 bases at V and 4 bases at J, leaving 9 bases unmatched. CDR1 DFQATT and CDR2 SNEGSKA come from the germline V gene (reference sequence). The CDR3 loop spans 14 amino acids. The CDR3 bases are TGCAGTGCCCGAACAGGGGGCGAGAGCTATGGCTACACCTTC. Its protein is CSARTGGESYGYTF.

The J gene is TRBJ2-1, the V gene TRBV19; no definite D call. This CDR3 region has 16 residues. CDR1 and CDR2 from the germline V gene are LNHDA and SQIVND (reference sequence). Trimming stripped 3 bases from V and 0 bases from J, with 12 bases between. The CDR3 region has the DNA TGTGCCAGTAGTATTAGGACCGGGCCCTCCTACAATGAGCAGTTCTTC. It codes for CASSIRTGPSYNEQFF.

The CDR3 spells CASSGQGLYEQYV. The CDR3 region has the DNA TGTGCCAGCAGTGGACAGGGGTTGTACGAGCAGTACGTC. V and J are TRBV6-1 and TRBJ2-7, with 8 positions matching TRBD1. The V gene end was trimmed by 4 bases and the J gene end by 4 bases; junction bases not matched to a gene: 3. Germline V lookup: CDR1 MNHNS, CDR2 SASEGT. CDR3 size: 13 residues.

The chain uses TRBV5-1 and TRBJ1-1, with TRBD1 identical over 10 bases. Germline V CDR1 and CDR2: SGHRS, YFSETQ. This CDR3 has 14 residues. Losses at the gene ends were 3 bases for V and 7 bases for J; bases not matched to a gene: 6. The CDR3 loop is CASSWDGTGDEAFF. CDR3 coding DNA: TGCGCCAGCAGCTGGGATGGGACAGGGGATGAAGCTTTCTTT. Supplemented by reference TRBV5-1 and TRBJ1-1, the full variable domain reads KAGVTQTPRYLIKTRGQQVTLSCSPISGHRSVSWYQQTPGQGLQFLFEYFSETQRNKGNFPGRFSGRQFSNSRSEMNVSTLELGDSALYLCASSWDGTGDEAFFGQGTRLTVV.

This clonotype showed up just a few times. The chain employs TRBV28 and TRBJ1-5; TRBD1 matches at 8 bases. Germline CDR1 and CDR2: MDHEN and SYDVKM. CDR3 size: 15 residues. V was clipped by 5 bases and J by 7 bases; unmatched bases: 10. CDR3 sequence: CASSTGTGLQQPQHF. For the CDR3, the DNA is TGTGCCAGCAGTACCGGGACAGGACTACAACAGCCCCAGCATTTT.

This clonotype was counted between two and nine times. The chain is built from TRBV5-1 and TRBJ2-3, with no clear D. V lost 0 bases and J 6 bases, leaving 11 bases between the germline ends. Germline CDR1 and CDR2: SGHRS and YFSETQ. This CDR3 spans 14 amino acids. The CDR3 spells CASSLEAPPDTQYF. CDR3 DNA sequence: TGCGCCAGCAGCTTGGAGGCCCCCCCGGATACGCAGTATTTT.

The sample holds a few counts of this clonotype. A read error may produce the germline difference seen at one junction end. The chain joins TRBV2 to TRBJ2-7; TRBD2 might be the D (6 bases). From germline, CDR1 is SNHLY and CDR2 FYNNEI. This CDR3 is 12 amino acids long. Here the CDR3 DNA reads TGTGCCAGCAGAGAAGGAGGGTACGAGCAGTACTTC. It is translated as CASREGGYEQYF.

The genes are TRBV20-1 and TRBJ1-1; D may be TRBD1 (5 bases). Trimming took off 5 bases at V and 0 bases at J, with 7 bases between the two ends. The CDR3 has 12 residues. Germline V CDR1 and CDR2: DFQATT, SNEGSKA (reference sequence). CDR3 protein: CSALQVNTEAFF. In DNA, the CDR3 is TGCAGTGCTTTACAGGTGAACACTGAAGCTTTCTTT.

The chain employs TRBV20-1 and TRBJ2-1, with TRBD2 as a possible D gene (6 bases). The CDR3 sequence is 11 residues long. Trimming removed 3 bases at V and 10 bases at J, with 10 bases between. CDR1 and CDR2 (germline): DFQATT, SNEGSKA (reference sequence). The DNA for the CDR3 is TGCAGTGCTAGGGGTCGGGGGGAGCAGTTCTTC. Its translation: CSARGRGEQFF.

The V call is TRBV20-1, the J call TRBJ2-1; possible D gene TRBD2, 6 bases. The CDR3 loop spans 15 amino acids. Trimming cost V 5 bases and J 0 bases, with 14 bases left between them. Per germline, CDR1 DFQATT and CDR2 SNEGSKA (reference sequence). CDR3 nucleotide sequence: TGCAGTGCTGGGGCGGCTAGCGACTCCTACAATGAGCAGTTCTTC. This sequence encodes CSAGAASDSYNEQFF.

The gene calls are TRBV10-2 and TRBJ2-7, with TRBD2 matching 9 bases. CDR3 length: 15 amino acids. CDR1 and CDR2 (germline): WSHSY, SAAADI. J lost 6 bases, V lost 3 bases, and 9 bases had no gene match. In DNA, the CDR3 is TGCGCCAGCAGTGAAGGCGGGAGGGCCCGGGGCGAGCAGTACTTC. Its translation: CASSEGGRARGEQYF.

The CDR3 protein is CASSFDPGGRFASYNEQFF. CDR3 in DNA: TGTGCCAGCAGCTTTGATCCAGGGGGGCGGTTCGCCTCCTACAATGAGCAGTTCTTC. J is TRBJ2-1 and V is TRBV11-2; the D gene is possibly TRBD1 (7 bases). Germline V gene data show CDR1 as SGHAT and CDR2 as FQNNGV. The CDR3 loop spans 19 amino acids. Trimming shortened V by 3 bases and J by 0 bases, and 21 bases separated the two germline ends.

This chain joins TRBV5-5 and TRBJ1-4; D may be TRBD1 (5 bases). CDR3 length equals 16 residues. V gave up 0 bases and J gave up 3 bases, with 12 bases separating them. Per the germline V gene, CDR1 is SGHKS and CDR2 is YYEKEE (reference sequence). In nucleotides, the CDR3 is TGTGCCAGCAGCTTGGTGGGGGGGAAGGCTAATGAAAAACTGTTTTTT. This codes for CASSLVGGKANEKLFF.

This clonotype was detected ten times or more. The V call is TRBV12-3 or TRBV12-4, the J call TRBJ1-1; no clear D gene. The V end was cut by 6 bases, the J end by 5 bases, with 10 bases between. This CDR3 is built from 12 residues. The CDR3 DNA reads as TGTGCCAGCAGCCAAACGCGGACTGAAGCTTTCTTT. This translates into CASSQTRTEAFF.

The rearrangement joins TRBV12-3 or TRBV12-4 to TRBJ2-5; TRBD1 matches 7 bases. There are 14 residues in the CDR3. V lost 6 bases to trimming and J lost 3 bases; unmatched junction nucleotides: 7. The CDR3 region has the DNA TGTGCCAGCAGCCTAGGGGGACAGAAAGAGACCCAGTACTTC. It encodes CASSLGGQKETQYF.